Below are 22 T cell receptor beta chains sequenced from a single sample in a study of identical twins' blood T cells. TCRdb itself ran the 5' RACE reads through MiXCR, one entry per CDR3 protein. The sample holds 300,000 to 450,000 distinct CDR3 sequences; 28% are singletons and the top ten take around 5.6%. The sequencing sample was made of PBMCs. The source of these receptors is a woman between 18 and 55 years old in good health.

There are a few counts of this clonotype. The chain carries TRBV6-5 and TRBJ2-1, with D possibly called TRBD1 or TRBD2 (6 bases each). The CDR3 extends over 16 amino acids. V lost 6 bases, J lost 2 bases, and 17 bases lay in between. Germline values: CDR1 MNHEY, CDR2 SVGAGI. CDR3 bases: TGTGCCAGCAGCCAACTAGGGGGGAAAACCTACAATGAGCAGTTCTTC. Residues: CASSQLGGKTYNEQFF.

The rearrangement links TRBV5-6 to TRBJ2-4; 7 bases line up with TRBD2. V lost 7 bases to trimming and J lost 2 bases; unmatched junction nucleotides: 9. The CDR3 has 15 residues. Germline loops: CDR1 SGHDT, CDR2 YYEEEE. For the CDR3, the DNA is TGTGCCAGCTCCATGGGCGGGACTACCAAAAACATTCAGTACTTC. Protein: CASSMGGTTKNIQYF.

The chain uses TRBV27 and TRBJ2-7, with TRBD2 as a possible D gene (6 bases). CDR3 length equals 13 residues. V shed 3 bases and J shed 5 bases, with 11 bases lying between them. Germline V lookup: CDR1 MNHEY, CDR2 SMNVEV (reference sequence). CDR3 in amino acids: CASSFGGLNEQYF. The CDR3 nucleotides read TGTGCCAGCAGTTTTGGGGGGTTGAACGAGCAGTACTTC.

The V gene is TRBV7-2, the J gene TRBJ1-1; 7 nucleotides align to TRBD1. This CDR3 contains 14 residues. Per the germline V gene, CDR1 is SGHTA and CDR2 is FQGNSA. Trimming cost V 3 bases and J 7 bases; bases outside gene matches: 8. The CDR3, as DNA: TGTGCCAGCAGCTTGAACAGGGGAATGGGTGAAGCTTTCTTT. Encoded protein: CASSLNRGMGEAFF.

This clonotype was counted only a few times. The V and J genes are TRBV10-2 and TRBJ2-3, with 9 bases identical to TRBD2. The germline CDR1 and CDR2 sequences are WSHSY and SAAADI. After removal of 3 bases from V and 6 bases from J, the junction contained 4 bases not matched to a gene. This CDR3 is 14 amino acids long. The CDR3 protein is CASSDAGGPDTQYF. The CDR3 bases are TGCGCCAGCAGTGATGCGGGGGGGCCTGATACGCAGTATTTT.

The V and J genes are TRBV29-1 and TRBJ2-1, with 8 nucleotides matching TRBD1. Germline V gives CDR1 SQVTM, CDR2 ANQGSEA. This CDR3 spans 12 amino acids. V shed 4 bases and J 16 bases; nucleotides not matched to a gene: 12. The CDR3 reads CSVGAGGRSGFF. The DNA of the CDR3 is TGCAGCGTTGGCGCAGGGGGCCGCTCCGGATTCTTC.

This clonotype was counted a few times. The rearrangement uses TRBV19 and TRBJ1-5; the D gene is possibly TRBD1 (6 bases). CDR1 is LNHDA, CDR2 SQIVND, per germline (reference sequence). CDR3 length: 15 amino acids. Trimming took 5 bases from V and 0 from J, leaving 11 bases between them. Here the CDR3 DNA reads TGTGCCAGTAGTGGACAGCCCAATAGCAATCAGCCCCAGCATTTT. Its translation: CASSGQPNSNQPQHF.

This clonotype was seen ten or more times. This sequence joins TRBV27 and TRBJ2-1; 8 nucleotides align to TRBD1. The V gene's germline CDR1 is MNHEY and CDR2 SMNVEV (reference sequence). The CDR3 spans 15 residues. Trimming took 4 bases from V and 6 from J; bases not matched to a gene: 8. The CDR3 nucleotides are TGTGCCAGCAGTTCCAGGACAGGGAGGAGCAATGAGCAGTTCTTC. This translates into CASSSRTGRSNEQFF.

This clonotype was detected only a few times. The J gene is TRBJ1-1, the V gene TRBV19; no reliable D call. The germline gives CDR1 LNHDA, CDR2 SQIVND (reference sequence). The CDR3 is 12 residues long. V lost 5 bases to trimming and J lost 3 bases, with 7 bases between them. In DNA, the CDR3 is TGTGCCAGTAGTCGCCAGGACACTGAAGCTTTCTTT. Amino acid sequence: CASSRQDTEAFF.

The chain joins TRBV15 to TRBJ2-1, with D possibly being TRBD2 (6 bases). There are 14 residues in the CDR3. Per the germline V gene, CDR1 is LNHNV and CDR2 is YYDKDF (reference sequence). V lost 6 bases and J lost 4, with 13 bases in between. This CDR3 reads CATRSAGPYNEQFF. DNA of the CDR3: TGTGCCACCAGGTCCGCGGGGCCTTACAATGAGCAGTTCTTC.

V gene TRBV30 combines with J gene TRBJ2-4; either TRBD1 or TRBD2 may fit D (6 bases each). The CDR3 totals 13 residues. With 3 bases removed from V and 6 bases from J, the gap between germline ends came to 12 bases. In germline, CDR1 is GTSNPN, CDR2 SVGIG (reference sequence). The CDR3 spells CAWRQGLANIQYF. The CDR3 bases are TGTGCCTGGAGACAGGGACTCGCAAACATTCAGTACTTC.

This clonotype has a handful of counts. The CDR3 sequence: CASLVAGHTDTQYF. Written as DNA, the CDR3 is TGTGCCAGCCTAGTAGCGGGGCACACAGATACGCAGTATTTT. The chain employs TRBV5-4 and TRBJ2-3; 8 bases line up with TRBD2. Germline loops: CDR1 SGHNT, CDR2 YYREEE (reference sequence). V dropped 7 bases and J dropped 2; count of bases not matched to a gene: 6. This CDR3 has 14 amino acids.

Worth noting for this clonotype: With a much larger clone just one base away, this may be a read error. The V and J genes are TRBV18 and TRBJ1-2, with D perhaps TRBD1 (6 bases). Looked up from germline, CDR1 is KGHSH and CDR2 is LQKENI. CDR3 size: 19 residues. This CDR3 reads CTSSPNLRDIYLPNYGYTF. The CDR3 DNA sequence: TGTACCAGCTCACCCAATCTCCGGGACATCTATCTCCCTAACTATGGCTACACCTTC. Based on the CDR3 plus reference TRBV18 and TRBJ1-2, the full variable domain is NAGVMQNPRHLVRRRGQEARLRCSPMKGHSHVYWYRQLPEEGLKFMVYLQKENIIDESGMPKERFSAEFPKEGPSILRIQQVVRGDSAAYFCTSSPNLRDIYLPNYGYTFGSGTRLTVV.

This chain connects TRBV6-2 or TRBV6-3 to TRBJ2-1; no clear D. Germline CDR1 MNHEY, CDR2 SVGEGT. The CDR3 length is 13 residues. The V and J ends lost 6 bases and 15 bases respectively, with 21 bases between them. CDR3 sequence reads: CASRLSTPPIAFF. CDR3 sequence (DNA): TGTGCCAGCAGACTGAGCACTCCTCCTATCGCGTTCTTC.

This clonotype was recorded at least ten times. This sequence joins TRBV28 and TRBJ2-7; D gene unclear. This CDR3 spans 16 amino acids. Between the trimmed V and J ends, which lost 1 base and 3 bases, there was a span of 16 bases. Germline CDR1 reads MDHEN; CDR2 reads SYDVKM. Here the CDR3 reads CASSLFVAGFSYEQYF. CDR3 bases: TGTGCCAGCAGTTTATTTGTAGCAGGTTTCAGCTACGAGCAGTACTTC. Full variable domain (missing parts from reference TRBV28 and TRBJ2-7): DVKVTQSSRYLVKRTGEKVFLECVQDMDHENMFWYRQDPGLGLRLIYFSYDVKMKEKGDIPEGYSVSREKKERFSLILESASTNQTSMYLCASSLFVAGFSYEQYFGPGTRLTVT.

A few counts support this clonotype. V gene TRBV19 combines with J gene TRBJ2-2; 7 bases map to TRBD1. This CDR3 contains 13 residues. The V gene's germline CDR1 is LNHDA and CDR2 SQIVND (reference sequence). V lost 5 bases, J lost 6 bases, and 3 bases stayed unmatched. CDR3 sequence: CASSPQGAGELFF. Here the CDR3 DNA reads TGTGCCAGTAGTCCGCAGGGGGCCGGGGAGCTGTTTTTT.

V is TRBV5-1 and J is TRBJ1-4; 11 positions agree with TRBD1. From germline, CDR1 is SGHRS and CDR2 YFSETQ. V trimming: 4 bases; J trimming: 8 bases; junction bases outside the gene matches: 4. CDR3 size: 14 residues. The CDR3: CASSAGTGGEKLFF. CDR3 nucleotides: TGCGCCAGCAGCGCCGGGACAGGGGGAGAAAAACTGTTTTTT.

There are a few counts of this clonotype. CDR3 sequence: CSARDLVGRSTDTQYF. CDR3 sequence (DNA): TGCAGTGCTAGAGATCTAGTAGGACGGTCAACAGATACGCAGTATTTT. This rearrangement joins TRBV20-1 to TRBJ2-3; D is uncertain. This CDR3 has 16 amino acids. V gave up 0 bases and J gave up 3 bases, with 16 bases separating them. The V gene's germline CDR1 is DFQATT and CDR2 SNEGSKA (reference sequence).

This clonotype was seen a few times. The CDR3 region is CSVADKGAKNIQYF. CDR3 in DNA: TGCAGCGTTGCGGATAAGGGAGCCAAAAACATTCAGTACTTC. This chain joins TRBV29-1 and TRBJ2-4; D gene unclear. The germline CDR1 and CDR2 sequences are SQVTM and ANQGSEA. This CDR3 is 14 amino acids long. V was shortened by 4 bases and J by 0 bases, with 10 bases between the two germline ends.

This clonotype was detected only a few times. The rearrangement uses TRBV19 and TRBJ2-3, with 7 nucleotides matching TRBD1. V was clipped by 6 bases and J by 2 bases; unmatched bases: 14. The germline gives CDR1 LNHDA, CDR2 SQIVND (reference sequence). The length of the CDR3 is 17 residues. CDR3 bases: TGTGCCAGTAGAGCGGAACCACAGGGGATCCCCACAGATACGCAGTATTTT. Its translation: CASRAEPQGIPTDTQYF.

This rearrangement joins TRBV19 to TRBJ1-2; D is unresolved. Germline-derived CDR1 and CDR2 are LNHDA and SQIVND (reference sequence). Deletions cut 5 bases from V and 7 bases from J, with 20 bases between. The CDR3 runs to 15 residues. CDR3 DNA sequence: TGTGCCAGTAGTCTTAGGTCGCGAGAAATGGTTGGCTACACCTTC. Its translation: CASSLRSREMVGYTF.

In this sample, this clonotype turned up many times. J is TRBJ2-3 and V is TRBV25-1; possible D gene TRBD2, 6 bases. The V end lost 7 bases, the J end lost 1 base, and 21 bases lay between the germline ends. This CDR3 is 17 amino acids long. Germline V gene sequence: CDR1 MGHDK, CDR2 SYGVNS. CDR3 loop: CASIITSGGVGTDTQYF. In nucleotides, the CDR3 is TGTGCCAGCATCATTACATCCGGGGGAGTGGGCACAGATACGCAGTATTTT.